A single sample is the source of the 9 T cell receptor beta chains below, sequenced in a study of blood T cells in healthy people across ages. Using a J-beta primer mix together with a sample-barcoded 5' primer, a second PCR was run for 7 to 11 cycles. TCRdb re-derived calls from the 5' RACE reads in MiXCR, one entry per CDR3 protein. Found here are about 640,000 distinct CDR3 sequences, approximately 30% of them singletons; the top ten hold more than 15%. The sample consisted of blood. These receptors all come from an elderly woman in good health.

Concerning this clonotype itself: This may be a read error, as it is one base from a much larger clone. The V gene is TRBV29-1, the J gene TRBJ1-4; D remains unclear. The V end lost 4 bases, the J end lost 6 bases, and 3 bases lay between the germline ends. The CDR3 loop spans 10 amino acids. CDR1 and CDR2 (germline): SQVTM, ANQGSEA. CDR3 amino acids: CSVGDEKLFF. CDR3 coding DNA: TGCAGCGTTGGTGATGAAAAACTGTTTTTT.

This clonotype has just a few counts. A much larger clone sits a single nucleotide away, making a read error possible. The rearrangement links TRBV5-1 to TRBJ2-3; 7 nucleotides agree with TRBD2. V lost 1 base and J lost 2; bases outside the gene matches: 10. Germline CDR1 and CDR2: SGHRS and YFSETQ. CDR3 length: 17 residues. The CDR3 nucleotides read TGCGCCAGCAGCTTGAGCTTGGCGAGCGGGATCACAGATACGCAGTATTTT. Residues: CASSLSLASGITDTQYF.

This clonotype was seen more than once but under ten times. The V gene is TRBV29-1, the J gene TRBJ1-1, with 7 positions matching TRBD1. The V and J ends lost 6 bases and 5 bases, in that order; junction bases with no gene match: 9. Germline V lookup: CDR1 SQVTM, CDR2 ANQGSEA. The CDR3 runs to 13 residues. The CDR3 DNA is TGCAGCGTACAGGACAGGAAAGGAACTGAAGCTTTCTTT. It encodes CSVQDRKGTEAFF.

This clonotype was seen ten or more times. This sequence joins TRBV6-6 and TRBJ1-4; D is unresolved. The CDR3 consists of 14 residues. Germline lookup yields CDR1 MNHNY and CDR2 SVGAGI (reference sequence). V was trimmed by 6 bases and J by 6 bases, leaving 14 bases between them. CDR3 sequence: CASSPEVEDEKLFF. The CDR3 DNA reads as TGTGCCAGCAGCCCGGAGGTCGAGGATGAAAAACTGTTTTTT.

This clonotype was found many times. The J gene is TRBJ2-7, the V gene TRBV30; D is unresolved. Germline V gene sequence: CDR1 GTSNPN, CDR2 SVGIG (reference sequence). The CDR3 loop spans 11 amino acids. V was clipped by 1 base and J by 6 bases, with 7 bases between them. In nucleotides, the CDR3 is TGTGCCTGGAGTGCAACGGTCGAGCAGTACTTC. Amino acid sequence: CAWSATVEQYF.

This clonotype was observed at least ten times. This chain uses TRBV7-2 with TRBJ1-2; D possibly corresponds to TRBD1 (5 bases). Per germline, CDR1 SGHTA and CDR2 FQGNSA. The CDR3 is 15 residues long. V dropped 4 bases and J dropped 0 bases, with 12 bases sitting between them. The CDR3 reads CASSSTGLTNYGYTF. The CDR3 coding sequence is TGTGCCAGCAGCTCCACGGGGCTTACTAACTATGGCTACACCTTC.

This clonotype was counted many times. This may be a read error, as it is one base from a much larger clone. The CDR3, as DNA: TGTGCCAGCTCACCACCTACGGGCCCCCAGCATGAGCAGTACTTC. Its protein product is CASSPPTGPQHEQYF. The chain joins TRBV18 to TRBJ2-5, with D uncertain. The ends were cut back, 0 bases at V and 11 bases at J, with 19 bases in the middle. The germline V gene encodes CDR1 KGHSH and CDR2 LQKENI. The CDR3 runs 15 residues.

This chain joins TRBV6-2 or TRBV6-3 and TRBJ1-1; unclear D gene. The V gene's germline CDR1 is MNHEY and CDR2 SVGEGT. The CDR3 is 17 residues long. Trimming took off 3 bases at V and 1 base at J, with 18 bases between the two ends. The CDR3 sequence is CASSYRQDGAWNTEAFF. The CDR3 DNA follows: TGTGCCAGCAGTTATCGCCAGGACGGCGCTTGGAACACTGAAGCTTTCTTT.

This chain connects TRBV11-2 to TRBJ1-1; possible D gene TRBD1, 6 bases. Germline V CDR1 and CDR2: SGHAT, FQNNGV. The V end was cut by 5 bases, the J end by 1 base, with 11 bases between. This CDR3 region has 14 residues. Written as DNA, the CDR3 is TGTGCCAGCAGCCTAATGGACAGGAACACTGAAGCTTTCTTT. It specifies CASSLMDRNTEAFF.